One TCR beta chain is described in this entry. Its target is unknown. The data were taken from a study of type 1 regulatory T cells. On the study more broadly: This in vitro CD4 product, T-allo10, is enriched for Tr1 cells and alloantigen-specific. Whole-study findings and limits: Compared with non-Tr1 cells, Tr1 cells showed a narrower TCR repertoire.

One entry per CDR3 protein, called by TCRdb with MiXCR from the reads. The sample consists of tens of thousands of distinct CDR3 sequences, 62% of them appearing once. The V end lost 0 bases, the J end lost 3 bases, and 8 bases lay between the germline ends. The CDR3 consists of 14 residues. Germline lookup yields CDR1 DFQATT and CDR2 SNEGSKA (reference sequence). The material sequenced was cultured non-Tr1 T cells, either the whole culture or a sorted T cell fraction (not recorded which). This rearrangement joins TRBV20-1 to TRBJ2-2; no clear D gene. This receptor was identified in a human donor in good health. CDR3 sequence: CSARDIRDTGELFF. The DNA of the CDR3 is TGCAGTGCTAGAGATATCCGGGACACCGGGGAGCTGTTTTTT.